These 25 T cell receptor beta chains were sequenced from one sample in a study of blood T cells in healthy people across ages. It was with a sample-barcoded 5' primer and a J-beta primer mix that a second PCR of roughly 6 to 11 cycles was run. TCRdb re-derived calls from the 5' RACE reads in MiXCR, one entry per CDR3 protein. The sample shows about a million distinct CDR3 sequences, roughly 50% of them seen only once. The sequencing input was blood. These TCRs come from a woman in her sixties in good health.

This clonotype was counted many times. J is TRBJ2-5 and V is TRBV6-2 or TRBV6-3, with D unresolved. The CDR3 consists of 13 residues. Germline CDR1 and CDR2: MNHEY and SVGEGT. V gave up 6 bases and J gave up 2 bases, with 10 bases separating them. CDR3 sequence reads: CASRMGRQETQYF. CDR3 coding DNA: TGTGCCAGCAGAATGGGCAGACAAGAGACCCAGTACTTC.

This rearrangement joins TRBV6-2 or TRBV6-3 to TRBJ2-3; D is uncertain. Trimming pared 7 bases from V and 2 bases from J, leaving 13 bases between. Germline CDR1 MNHEY, CDR2 SVGEGT. The CDR3 is made up of 14 amino acids. The CDR3 nucleotides read TGTGCCAGCAAAGCCGGCGTACACACAGATACGCAGTATTTT. It specifies CASKAGVHTDTQYF.

The CDR3 bases are TGCAGCGTCCGTGAGGGGCGGACAGATACGCAGTATTTT. Translating it yields CSVREGRTDTQYF. V gene TRBV29-1 combines with J gene TRBJ2-3, with D perhaps TRBD1 or TRBD2 (5 bases each). Germline V gene sequence: CDR1 SQVTM, CDR2 ANQGSEA. The CDR3 covers 13 residues. V lost 6 bases and J lost 3, with 13 bases in between.

J is TRBJ2-2 and V is TRBV12-3 or TRBV12-4; 7 bases agree with TRBD2. The CDR3 contains 16 residues. The V segment lost 5 bases and the J segment 1 base; nucleotides outside the gene matches: 7. The CDR3 here is CASSPRERENTGELFF. As DNA, the CDR3 is TGTGCCAGCAGTCCCAGGGAGCGGGAGAACACCGGGGAGCTGTTTTTT.

This clonotype showed up just once. One end of the junction fails to match germline, which may point to a read error. The chain carries TRBV5-1 and TRBJ1-1; D is possibly TRBD1 (6 bases). Germline V gene lookup returns CDR1 SGHRS and CDR2 YFSETQ. CDR3 size: 17 residues. CDR3 nucleotide sequence: TGTGCCAGCAGCTTGAGTGGGGGGCGGGGGTCCCTTTCTGAAGCTTTCTTT. It specifies CASSLSGGRGSLSEAFF.

This chain links TRBV27 with TRBJ1-5, with D uncertain. This CDR3 contains 15 residues. The germline gives CDR1 MNHEY, CDR2 SMNVEV (reference sequence). The V end was cut by 6 bases, the J end by 0 bases, with 12 bases between. The CDR3 DNA is TGTGCCAGCAGGTCGGCCGGAACTAGCAATCAGCCCCAGCATTTT. This gives the protein CASRSAGTSNQPQHF.

The rearrangement links TRBV4-3 to TRBJ2-7; TRBD1 might be the D (7 bases). Germline assignment: CDR1 LGHNA and CDR2 YSLEER. This CDR3 is 15 amino acids long. V lost 5 bases and J lost 0, with 14 bases in between. CDR3 sequence: CASSAGQMSSYEQYF. CDR3 coding DNA: TGCGCCAGCAGCGCGGGACAGATGAGCTCCTACGAGCAGTACTTC.

This clonotype was seen many times. A read error may account for a junction end that differs from germline. This chain joins TRBV27 and TRBJ2-7; the match to TRBD2 covers 9 bases. Germline loops: CDR1 MNHEY, CDR2 SMNVEV (reference sequence). The CDR3 spans 14 residues. This CDR3 is CASSFGSGSYEQYF. The CDR3 DNA reads as TGCGCCAGCAGCTTTGGTAGCGGGAGTTACGAGCAGTACTTC.

The J gene is TRBJ2-6, the V gene TRBV11-2; D remains ambiguous. The germline V gene encodes CDR1 SGHAT and CDR2 FQNNGV. The V and J ends lost 1 base and 0 bases respectively, with 7 bases between them. CDR3 length: 16 amino acids. The CDR3 nucleotides are TGTGCCAGCAGCTTAGCCGGACCCTCTGGGGCCAACGTCCTGACTTTC. Encoded protein: CASSLAGPSGANVLTF.

There are a few counts of this clonotype. The chain couples TRBV4-1 to TRBJ2-4; D might be TRBD1 or TRBD2, each matching 7 bases. V lost 2 bases to trimming and J lost 9 bases, with 17 bases between them. The CDR3 totals 15 residues. Germline values: CDR1 MGHRA, CDR2 YSYEKL. CDR3 residues: CASSQQQGRGSIQYF. CDR3 coding DNA: TGCGCCAGCAGCCAACAACAGGGGAGGGGGAGCATTCAGTACTTC.

The J gene is TRBJ1-1, the V gene TRBV27; D remains ambiguous. The CDR3 length is 13 residues. The V end was cut by 10 bases, the J end by 3 bases, with 15 bases between. Per the germline V gene, CDR1 is MNHEY and CDR2 is SMNVEV (reference sequence). The CDR3 coding sequence is TGTGCCACCAAAGTCTTGAGGGACACTGAAGCTTTCTTT. Translating it yields CATKVLRDTEAFF.

This chain links TRBV21-1 with TRBJ2-7; the DNA was not compared with TRBD1, the D call given in the table. TRBV21-1 constitutes a pseudogene. The CDR3 is 10 amino acids. For the CDR3, the DNA is TGTGCCAGTTCAGGGTTCGAGCAGTACTTC. Amino acid sequence: CASSGFEQYF.

The chain couples TRBV13 to TRBJ2-1, with D hard to call. Deletions cut 1 base from V and 3 bases from J, with 10 bases between. This CDR3 has 15 residues. The germline V gene has CDR1 PRHDT and CDR2 FYEKMQ (reference sequence). CDR3 nucleotides: TGTGCCAGCAGCTTAGCTTTGCGGATCTACAATGAGCAGTTCTTC. Translation gives CASSLALRIYNEQFF.

A remark on this clonotype: At one of its ends the junction is not consistent with the germline gene, which may arise from a read error. V is TRBV3-1 and J is TRBJ1-1; unclear D gene. Germline V CDR1 and CDR2: LGHDT, YNNKEL (reference sequence). The CDR3 consists of 13 residues. The CDR3 protein is CGSSQLRTLEAFF. CDR3 DNA sequence: TGTGGCAGCAGCCAACTACGCACACTTGAAGCTTTCTTT.

The chain carries TRBV6-1 and TRBJ2-5; 12 bases map to TRBD2. The V segment lost 5 bases and the J segment 6 bases; nucleotides outside the gene matches: 13. The CDR3 is 17 residues long. Germline CDR1 MNHNS, CDR2 SASEGT. The CDR3 sequence: CASSRWTGLAGPKTQYF. The CDR3 DNA reads TGTGCCAGCAGTCGATGGACAGGACTAGCGGGACCGAAGACCCAGTACTTC.

This clonotype was seen a few times. This sequence joins TRBV7-3 and TRBJ2-7; tentatively, D is TRBD1 (6 bases). Germline V gives CDR1 SGHTA, CDR2 FQGTGA. CDR3 length: 14 amino acids. The V gene lost 5 bases and the J gene lost 3 bases, with 14 bases spanning the gap. In nucleotides, the CDR3 is TGTGCCAGCAGCCCGGGACACCTCCTCTACGAGCAGTACTTC. It is translated as CASSPGHLLYEQYF.

This clonotype was observed once. The chain's CDR3 is CASSQDQRPNTEAFF. DNA of the CDR3: TGCGCCAGCAGCCAAGATCAGCGACCGAACACTGAAGCTTTCTTT. The genes are TRBV4-1 and TRBJ1-1; no clear D. The V and J ends lost 0 bases and 1 base respectively, with 9 bases between them. The CDR3 is 15 amino acids. CDR1 and CDR2 (germline): MGHRA, YSYEKL.

CDR3 bases: TGCGCCAGCCTAGGAGAGCGGAGCAGGGATACGCAGTATTTT. It translates to CASLGERSRDTQYF. V usage is TRBV10-2 and J usage is TRBJ2-3; D is possibly TRBD2 (5 bases). There are 14 residues in the CDR3. In germline, CDR1 is WSHSY, CDR2 SAAADI. V lost 8 bases, J lost 6 bases, and 18 bases lay in between.

The V gene is TRBV10-3, the J gene TRBJ2-7; D remains ambiguous. The CDR3 runs 15 residues. Looked up from germline, CDR1 is ENHRY and CDR2 is SYGVKD. With 3 bases removed from V and 3 bases from J, the gap between germline ends came to 15 bases. CDR3 protein: CAISDLTGPDYEQYF. CDR3 DNA: TGTGCCATCAGTGACCTCACCGGGCCGGACTACGAGCAGTACTTC.

The chain combines TRBV28 with TRBJ1-6; 7 positions match TRBD1. Trimming at V came to 8 bases and at J to 7 bases, leaving 8 bases not matched to a gene. This CDR3 comprises 14 residues. Germline CDR1 is MDHEN and CDR2 is SYDVKM. As DNA, the CDR3 is TGTGCCAGCTCAACAGGGGTGAGGAATTCACCCCTCCACTTT. Translated: CASSTGVRNSPLHF.

This clonotype occurred a few times. The V gene is TRBV4-2, the J gene TRBJ2-7; D might be TRBD1 or TRBD2, each matching 5 bases. V lost 0 bases and J 6 bases, leaving 9 bases between the germline ends. CDR3 size: 13 residues. CDR1 is LGHNA and CDR2 is YNFKEQ in the germline V gene. This CDR3 reads CASSQDWGSEQYF. The CDR3 coding sequence is TGTGCCAGCAGCCAAGATTGGGGGAGCGAGCAGTACTTC.

This chain links TRBV4-2 with TRBJ2-5, with a weak D call TRBD1 (7 bases). Germline CDR1 LGHNA, CDR2 YNFKEQ. V shed 1 base and J shed 5 bases, with 29 bases lying between them. This CDR3 has 20 amino acids. The CDR3, as DNA: TGTGCCAGCAGCCAAGTTTGGAGGGGGCAGGGGGACTCAATCGGGGAGACCCAGTACTTC. The encoded protein is CASSQVWRGQGDSIGETQYF.

The J gene is TRBJ2-7, the V gene TRBV7-9; 14 bases line up with TRBD2. Germline CDR1 reads SEHNR; CDR2 reads FQNEAQ (reference sequence). The CDR3 has 15 residues. V lost 5 bases and J lost 7; bases outside the gene matches: 7. CDR3 DNA sequence: TGTGCCAGCAGCCCCAGACTAGCGGGAGGGGCGGAGCAGTACTTC. Translating it yields CASSPRLAGGAEQYF. Supplemented by reference TRBV7-9 and TRBJ2-7, the full variable domain reads DTGVSQNPRHKITKRGQNVTFRCDPISEHNRLYWYRQTLGQGPEFLTYFQNEAQLEKSRLLSDRFSAERPKGSFSTLEIQRTEQGDSAMYLCASSPRLAGGAEQYFGPGTRLTVT.

The chain uses TRBV7-9 and TRBJ2-4; 9 positions agree with TRBD2. The CDR3 has 18 amino acids. Trimming took 0 bases from V and 7 from J; bases not matched to a gene: 13. Germline V CDR1 and CDR2: SEHNR, FQNEAQ (reference sequence). CDR3 sequence reads: CASSLAFGLLAGTNIQYF. The CDR3 DNA reads as TGTGCCAGCAGCTTAGCTTTCGGGCTCCTAGCGGGAACGAACATTCAGTACTTC.

The chain joins TRBV21-1 to TRBJ2-1; TRBD1 reflects the table's D call only, with no check against the DNA. TRBV21-1 is recorded as a pseudogene. The CDR3 is 16 residues long. CDR3 loop: CASRPKGQGRNNEQFF. CDR3 nucleotide sequence: TGTGCCAGCAGACCAAAGGGACAGGGGCGGAACAATGAGCAGTTCTTC.